A selection of T cell receptor beta chains follows, all from one sample in a study of technical replicates of blood from several donors. Using immunoSEQ multiplex PCR, the repertoire was profiled, and TCRdb retains in-frame clones only, with some absent. The repertoire has over 45,000 clones, 90% to 95% of them found once; the top ten carry 3% to 4%. The sequenced sample was PBMCs. The receptors were gathered from a human donor in good health. Some clones in this sample may be carry-over from other donors' samples. The CDR3 runs from the conserved cysteine through the conserved F or W. A D gene is named only where the DNA matches it firmly. Rows may omit the clone size; those that give it use once, few, many or a size class.

CDR3: CASSLGTLRNTEAFF
DNA: TGTGCCAGCAGTTTGGGGACACTTCGGAACACTGAAGCTTTCTTT
D: -
size: few
V: TRBV6-6
J: TRBJ1-1

CDR3: CASSMGLWQGVAGELFF
DNA: TGTGCCAGTAGTATGGGGTTGTGGCAGGGTGTTGCCGGGGAGCTGTTTTTT
D: -
size: -
V: TRBV19
J: TRBJ2-2

CDR3: CASSFLDRDNDEQFF
DNA: TGTGCCAGCAGCTTCCTGGACAGGGATAATGATGAGCAGTTCTTC
D: TRBD1
size: -
V: TRBV5-6
J: TRBJ2-1

CDR3: CASSRTDTQYF
DNA: TGTGCCAGCAGCCGGACAGATACGCAGTATTTT
D: -
size: -
V: TRBV7-2
J: TRBJ2-3

CDR3: CASSQDRGLDEQFF
DNA: TGTGCCAGCAGCCAAGATAGGGGACTCGATGAGCAGTTCTTC
D: -
size: -
V: TRBV4-2
J: TRBJ2-1

CDR3: CASRGTTPSGYYEQYF
DNA: TGTGCCAGTAGGGGAACTACACCATCGGGATACTACGAGCAGTACTTC
D: -
size: -
V: TRBV19
J: TRBJ2-7

CDR3: CASSPGRAPQFF
DNA: TGTGCCAGCAGCCCAGGGAGGGCTCCTCAGTTCTTC
D: TRBD2
size: -
V: TRBV11-2
J: TRBJ2-1

CDR3: CRGRGQWEQYF
DNA: TGTCGAGGCAGGGGGCAGTGGGAGCAGTACTTC
D: -
size: -
V: TRBV21-1
J: TRBJ2-7

CDR3: CASSEVRTGSGEQYF
DNA: TGTGCCAGCAGTGAAGTGCGGACAGGGAGTGGCGAGCAGTACTTC
D: TRBD1
size: -
V: TRBV2
J: TRBJ2-7

CDR3: CASSYGPPGTEAFF
DNA: TGTGCCAGCAGTTACGGACCCCCGGGGACTGAAGCTTTCTTT
D: -
size: -
V: TRBV6-5
J: TRBJ1-1

CDR3: CASKLAGGNEQFF
DNA: TGTGCCAGCAAACTAGCGGGGGGTAATGAGCAGTTCTTC
D: TRBD2
size: once
V: TRBV6-5
J: TRBJ2-1

CDR3: CASSLEGAAQPQHF
DNA: TGTGCCAGCAGCTTAGAGGGGGCGGCCCAGCCCCAGCATTTT
D: TRBD1
size: -
V: TRBV7-9
J: TRBJ1-5

CDR3: CASRQNLRNTIYF
DNA: TGTGCCAGCAGACAGAACCTCAGAAACACCATATATTTT
D: -
size: -
V: TRBV6-5
J: TRBJ1-3

CDR3: CASSILAKNTEAFF
DNA: TGTGCCAGTAGTATTTTAGCGAAGAACACTGAAGCTTTCTTT
D: -
size: -
V: TRBV19
J: TRBJ1-1

CDR3: CASHAPGTGDYEQYF
DNA: TGTGCCTCCCACGCTCCAGGGACAGGGGACTACGAGCAGTACTTC
D: TRBD1
size: -
V: TRBV19
J: TRBJ2-7

CDR3: CASSDLREKLFF
DNA: TGTGCCAGCAGTGATTTGCGTGAAAAACTGTTTTTT
D: -
size: -
V: TRBV6-1
J: TRBJ1-4

CDR3: CAISEANEQFF
DNA: TGTGCCATCAGTGAAGCTAATGAGCAGTTCTTC
D: -
size: -
V: TRBV10-3
J: TRBJ2-1

CDR3: CASSPPNPSQGGGYTF
DNA: TGTGCCAGCTCACCACCCAACCCTTCACAGGGGGGAGGCTACACCTTC
D: TRBD1
size: -
V: TRBV18
J: TRBJ1-2

CDR3: CASSLVYNEQFF
DNA: TGTGCCAGCAGCCTAGTATACAATGAGCAGTTCTTC
D: -
size: -
V: TRBV25-1
J: TRBJ2-1

CDR3: CASSQDRGTQHF
DNA: TGTGCCAGCAGCCAGGACAGGGGTACCCAGCATTTT
D: TRBD1
size: -
V: TRBV7-9
J: TRBJ1-5

CDR3: CASSQDRNYGYTF
DNA: TGTGCCAGCAGCCAGGACAGGAACTATGGCTACACCTTC
D: TRBD1
size: once
V: TRBV5-4
J: TRBJ1-2

CDR3: CASSVLSGRGNEQYF
DNA: TGTGCCAGCAGCGTCCTGAGCGGGAGAGGAAACGAGCAGTACTTC
D: TRBD2
size: -
V: TRBV9
J: TRBJ2-7

CDR3: CASSTRSAGATTGELFF
DNA: TGTGCCAGCAGTACCCGATCGGCGGGAGCCACCACCGGGGAGCTGTTTTTT
D: TRBD2
size: -
V: TRBV27
J: TRBJ2-2

CDR3: CASSLMGGGQPQHF
DNA: TGTGCCAGCAGTTTGATGGGGGGAGGGCAGCCCCAGCATTTT
D: -
size: -
V: TRBV27
J: TRBJ1-5

CDR3: CAISIQGSGTQYF
DNA: TGTGCCATCAGTATTCAGGGAAGTGGGACCCAGTACTTC
D: -
size: -
V: TRBV10-3
J: TRBJ2-5

CDR3: CASSWRGDNEQFF
DNA: TGTGCCAGCAGCTGGCGGGGGGACAATGAGCAGTTCTTC
D: TRBD2
size: once
V: TRBV7-3
J: TRBJ2-1

CDR3: CASSPFPGVNTQYF
DNA: TGTGCCAGCTCACCTTTCCCGGGGGTGAATACGCAGTATTTT
D: -
size: -
V: TRBV18
J: TRBJ2-3

CDR3: CASAPGSSDSYEQYF
DNA: TGTGCCTCCGCACCCGGGAGTTCGGACTCCTACGAGCAGTACTTC
D: -
size: -
V: TRBV10-3
J: TRBJ2-7

CDR3: CSVVWALAGEQYF
DNA: TGCAGCGTCGTCTGGGCCCTCGCGGGGGAGCAGTACTTC
D: -
size: -
V: TRBV29-1
J: TRBJ2-7

CDR3: CASSLGLAGNYEQYF
DNA: TGTGCCAGCAGCTTAGGACTAGCGGGAAACTACGAGCAGTACTTC
D: TRBD2
size: -
V: TRBV7-2
J: TRBJ2-7

CDR3: CAWSELSGAGAEQFF
DNA: TGTGCCTGGAGTGAATTGTCAGGGGCCGGAGCTGAGCAGTTCTTC
D: -
size: -
V: TRBV30
J: TRBJ2-1

CDR3: CASSSTSGKETQYF
DNA: TGTGCCAGCAGCTCAACTAGCGGAAAAGAGACCCAGTACTTC
D: TRBD2
size: -
V: TRBV7-9
J: TRBJ2-5

CDR3: CASSLTGGEQYF
DNA: TGCGCCAGCAGCTTGACAGGGGGCGAGCAGTACTTC
D: TRBD1
size: -
V: TRBV5-1
J: TRBJ2-7

CDR3: CASSLAGAGGYEQYF
DNA: TGTGCCAGCAGTTTAGCGGGAGCTGGTGGTTACGAGCAGTACTTC
D: TRBD2
size: -
V: TRBV7-9
J: TRBJ2-7

CDR3: CASRSYNEQFF
DNA: TGTGCCAGCAGGAGTTACAATGAGCAGTTCTTC
D: -
size: -
V: TRBV6-5
J: TRBJ2-1

CDR3: CASSLPTSGVTDTQYF
DNA: TGTGCCAGCAGCCTACCGACTAGCGGGGTTACAGATACGCAGTATTTT
D: TRBD2
size: -
V: TRBV9
J: TRBJ2-3

CDR3: CASSKGQSAEAFF
DNA: TGTGCCAGCTCAAAGGGACAATCCGCCGAAGCTTTCTTT
D: -
size: -
V: TRBV18
J: TRBJ1-1